This TCR beta chain was sequenced in a study of OX40 agonist ivuxolimab in advanced cancers. Study as a whole: Cohort: roughly 80% men, mean age about 60, aged about 23 to 79. Two cutaneous melanoma patients and one hepatocellular carcinoma patient, three in all, had partial responses.

The table came from immunoSEQ multiplex PCR; TCRdb's copy has only in-frame clones and leaves some out. This table holds around 31,000 clones, 80% to 90% found once. CDR1 and CDR2 from the germline V gene are SQVTM and ANQGSEA. The CDR3 is 18 amino acids. With V trimmed by 2 bases and J by 2 bases, 9 bases remained unmatched. The chain joins TRBV29-1 to TRBJ2-6, with 10 bases identical to TRBD1. The source is an adult with an advanced solid tumor such as melanoma, head and neck, liver or kidney cancer. This specimen was CD4+ or CD8+ T cells sorted from blood, taken in a trial of the OX40 agonist ivuxolimab. Here the CDR3 reads CSVETRDRGLPGANVLTF. DNA of the CDR3: TGCAGCGTTGAAACCCGGGACAGGGGACTACCTGGGGCCAACGTCCTGACTTTC.